The 22 T cell receptor beta chains in this list originate from one sample, sequenced in a study of Tregs in tolerant kidney transplant recipients. Generated by immunoSEQ multiplex PCR, the TCRdb table keeps only in-frame clones and is missing some. In the table there are approximately 100,000 clones, over 85% of which are singletons. The input for sequencing was CD4+ T cells from blood, taken before the transplant. All receptors derive from a human donor who received a combined kidney and bone marrow transplant.

The chain couples TRBV7-2 to TRBJ2-2, with 10 bases matching TRBD2. This CDR3 is 15 amino acids long. Germline V gives CDR1 SGHTA, CDR2 FQGNSA. Trimming took 3 bases from V and 4 from J; bases not matched to a gene: 2. CDR3 nucleotides: TGTGCCAGCAGCTTTTCTAGCGGGAGCACCGGGGAGCTGTTTTTT. Protein sequence: CASSFSSGSTGELFF.

This chain joins TRBV6-5 and TRBJ2-7; 10 nucleotides line up with TRBD2. The V and J ends lost 8 bases and 2 bases, in that order; junction bases with no gene match: 6. CDR3 size: 14 residues. In germline, CDR1 is MNHEY, CDR2 SVGAGI. Written as DNA, the CDR3 is TGTGCCAGCTGCCAAAGCGGGAGGGCCTACGAGCAGTACTTC. Residues: CASCQSGRAYEQYF.

The rearrangement links TRBV5-6 to TRBJ2-2; D remains ambiguous. Trimming took 6 bases from V and 5 from J, leaving 17 bases between them. Germline V lookup: CDR1 SGHDT, CDR2 YYEEEE. The CDR3 sequence is 15 residues long. The CDR3 DNA is TGTGCCAGCACCCGGTGGCTGAGACAAACCGGGGAGCTGTTTTTT. This encodes CASTRWLRQTGELFF.

The J gene is TRBJ2-3, the V gene TRBV30, with D tentatively TRBD2 (6 bases). This CDR3 has 18 amino acids. CDR1 and CDR2 (germline): GTSNPN, SVGIG (reference sequence). V gave up 3 bases and J gave up 2 bases, with 24 bases separating them. The CDR3, as DNA: TGTGCCTGGAGCGATGGAGGATTTAGGAGGGTCTCCACAGATACGCAGTATTTT. Translated: CAWSDGGFRRVSTDTQYF.

This clone was seen just once. The chain recombines TRBV27 with TRBJ2-5, with D possibly being TRBD1 (6 bases). The DNA end is more similar to TRBJ2-7, so the J call may be wrong. The CDR3 runs 14 residues. Germline V gives CDR1 MNHEY, CDR2 SMNVEV (reference sequence). CDR3 sequence reads: CASSQRGHSYEQYF. CDR3 nucleotide sequence: TGTGCCAGCAGTCAGAGGGGACATTCCTACGAGCAGTACTTC.

The chain joins TRBV5-1 to TRBJ2-7; 7 bases agree with TRBD2. V was pared by 7 bases and J by 2 bases, with 12 bases of the junction left unmatched. The CDR3 contains 15 residues. In germline, CDR1 is SGHRS, CDR2 YFSETQ. As DNA, the CDR3 is TGCGCCAGCCGCCCGCTCGCTAGCGGCACCTACGAGCAGTACTTC. It translates to CASRPLASGTYEQYF.

The chain joins TRBV7-2 to TRBJ2-1, with a possible D match to TRBD1 (5 bases). CDR3 length: 17 residues. V was cut by 0 bases and J by 6 bases, with 18 bases left in between. Germline V lookup: CDR1 SGHTA, CDR2 FQGNSA. The CDR3 region has the DNA TGTGCCAGCAGCTTAGCGCTCCGCAGCAGGGTGGTCAATGAGCAGTTCTTC. Amino acid sequence: CASSLALRSRVVNEQFF.

The CDR3 coding sequence is TGTGCCAGCAGCCAAGTTTTTAGGGGCCAAAGCCTCTACGAGCAGTACTTC. Residues: CASSQVFRGQSLYEQYF. V and J are TRBV14 and TRBJ2-7, with TRBD1 as a possible D gene (5 bases). The V and J ends lost 1 base and 3 bases respectively, with 19 bases between them. This CDR3 contains 17 residues. Germline V CDR1 and CDR2: SGHDN, FVKESK.

The rearrangement links TRBV18 to TRBJ2-3; no definite D call. The CDR3 loop spans 16 amino acids. CDR1 and CDR2 (germline): KGHSH, LQKENI. V dropped 4 bases and J dropped 3 bases, with 17 bases sitting between them. The CDR3 is CASSQLTSSSTDTQYF. In DNA form, the CDR3 reads TGTGCCAGCTCACAGCTCACATCCTCTAGTACAGATACGCAGTATTTT.

The chain joins TRBV5-4 to TRBJ2-7, with TRBD2 identical over 8 bases. CDR1 and CDR2 (germline): SGHNT, YYREEE (reference sequence). J lost 2 bases, V lost 4 bases, and 8 bases had no gene match. There are 15 residues in the CDR3. The chain's CDR3 is CASSQGLVPPYEQYF. In DNA, the CDR3 is TGTGCCAGCAGCCAGGGACTAGTTCCCCCCTACGAGCAGTACTTC.

This clone was counted between two and nine times. This chain joins TRBV6-4 and TRBJ2-1; 7 bases align to TRBD2. V dropped 1 base and J dropped 8; count of bases not matched to a gene: 11. The CDR3 extends over 16 amino acids. The germline gives CDR1 MRHNA, CDR2 SNTAGT. The DNA for the CDR3 is TGTGCCAGCAGTGACTTCCGCGGGAGAACCATTTATGAGCAGTTCTTC. Protein: CASSDFRGRTIYEQFF.

This chain connects TRBV18 to TRBJ1-5; 8 bases match TRBD1. This CDR3 is 14 amino acids long. J gave up 6 bases and V 3 bases, and 4 bases lay outside the gene matches. Germline V gene data show CDR1 as KGHSH and CDR2 as LQKENI. In nucleotides, the CDR3 is TGTGCCAGCTCACCTGGGACAGGCGGTCAGCCCCAGCATTTT. This codes for CASSPGTGGQPQHF.

Worth noting for this clone: The junction departs from germline at one end; a sequencing error may be responsible. The chain carries TRBV6-1 and TRBJ2-7; D remains ambiguous. There are 14 residues in the CDR3. Germline loops: CDR1 MNHNS, CDR2 SASEGT. The CDR3 region is CAGSEQGLAYEQYF. The CDR3 DNA reads TGTGCCGGCAGTGAACAAGGCCTAGCCTACGAGCAGTACTTC.

J is TRBJ2-7 and V is TRBV11-1; no clear D. V was cut by 4 bases and J by 0 bases, with 7 bases left in between. CDR1 SGHAT and CDR2 FQDESV come from the germline V gene (reference sequence). This CDR3 region has 13 residues. The CDR3 coding sequence is TGTGCCAGCAGCTCAAGGAGCTCCTACGAGCAGTACTTC. This encodes CASSSRSSYEQYF. Full variable domain (missing parts from reference TRBV11-1 and TRBJ2-7): EAEVAQSPRYKITEKSQAVAFWCDPISGHATLYWYRQILGQGPELLVQFQDESVVDDSQLPKDRFSAERLKGVDSTLKIQPAELGDSAMYLCASSSRSSYEQYFGPGTRLTVT.

There are a few counts of this clone. This chain uses TRBV25-1 with TRBJ1-4; D unclear. This CDR3 is built from 10 residues. Germline-derived CDR1 and CDR2 are MGHDK and SYGVNS. Trimming removed 8 bases at V and 6 bases at J, with 4 bases between. DNA for the CDR3: TGTGCCAGCCGGTATGAAAAACTGTTTTTT. Protein sequence: CASRYEKLFF.

The genes are TRBV4-3 and TRBJ1-2; 7 nucleotides line up with TRBD1. J was trimmed by 4 bases and V by 0 bases; bases with no gene match: 5. Per germline, CDR1 LGHNA and CDR2 YSLEER. The length of the CDR3 is 15 residues. This chain's CDR3 is CASSQDRGQPYGYTF. The CDR3 coding sequence is TGCGCCAGCAGCCAAGATAGGGGACAGCCCTATGGCTACACCTTC.

V gene TRBV4-2 combines with J gene TRBJ2-2, with 8 nucleotides matching TRBD1. Looked up from germline, CDR1 is LGHNA and CDR2 is YNFKEQ. Trimming took 5 bases from V and 2 from J; bases not matched to a gene: 7. CDR3 length: 16 amino acids. The CDR3 DNA sequence: TGTGCCAGCAGCTCCCGACAGGGGTTAAACACCGGGGAGCTGTTTTTT. Translating gives CASSSRQGLNTGELFF.

This chain joins TRBV28 and TRBJ2-7; 9 nucleotides agree with TRBD1. V was clipped by 7 bases and J by 3 bases; unmatched bases: 7. This CDR3 has 14 residues. Germline assignment: CDR1 MDHEN and CDR2 SYDVKM. The CDR3 is CASTTGQGNYEQYF. Written as DNA, the CDR3 is TGTGCCAGCACCACGGGACAGGGAAACTACGAGCAGTACTTC.

The rearrangement uses TRBV30 and TRBJ2-3; the D is unclear. The CDR3 runs 14 residues. Trimming took 0 bases from V and 3 from J, leaving 10 bases between them. Germline-derived CDR1 and CDR2 are GTSNPN and SVGIG (reference sequence). For the CDR3, the DNA is TGTGCCTGGAGTGTTAGGCGGCGGACAGATACGCAGTATTTT. This translates into CAWSVRRRTDTQYF. Filled out from reference TRBV30 and TRBJ2-3, the complete variable domain reads SQTIHQWPATLVQPVGSPLSLECTVEGTSNPNLYWYRQAAGRGLQLLFYSVGIGQISSEVPQNLSASRPQDRQFILSSKKLLLSDSGFYLCAWSVRRRTDTQYFGPGTRLTVL.

As DNA, the CDR3 is TGTGCCAGCAGCTTAACGGACAGGGAGGGCTATGGCTACACCTTC. Translated: CASSLTDREGYGYTF. V gene TRBV7-6 combines with J gene TRBJ1-2; TRBD1 matches at 8 bases. This CDR3 has 15 amino acids. V was clipped by 2 bases and J by 4 bases; unmatched bases: 6. Germline V CDR1 and CDR2: SGHVS, FNYEAQ.

The chain has TRBV4-2 and TRBJ2-4; TRBD1 agrees at 7 bases. The germline gives CDR1 LGHNA, CDR2 YNFKEQ. CDR3 length: 15 amino acids. J lost 6 bases, V lost 4 bases, and 9 bases had no gene match. The CDR3: CASSRITGQSNIQYF. The CDR3, as DNA: TGTGCCAGCAGCCGGATAACGGGACAGTCAAACATTCAGTACTTC.

The chain carries TRBV7-3 and TRBJ1-1; the D is unclear. There are 13 residues in the CDR3. Germline CDR1 and CDR2: SGHTA and FQGTGA. V gave up 2 bases and J gave up 3 bases, with 7 bases separating them. The CDR3 sequence is CASSLSPDTEAFF. The CDR3 region has the DNA TGTGCCAGCAGCTTATCCCCGGACACTGAAGCTTTCTTT. The entire variable domain, with the rest obtained from reference TRBV7-3 and TRBJ1-1, is as follows: GAGVSQTPSNKVTEKGKYVELRCDPISGHTALYWYRQSLGQGPEFLIYFQGTGAADDSGLPNDRFFAVRPEGSVSTLKIQRTERGDSAVYLCASSLSPDTEAFFGQGTRLTVV.